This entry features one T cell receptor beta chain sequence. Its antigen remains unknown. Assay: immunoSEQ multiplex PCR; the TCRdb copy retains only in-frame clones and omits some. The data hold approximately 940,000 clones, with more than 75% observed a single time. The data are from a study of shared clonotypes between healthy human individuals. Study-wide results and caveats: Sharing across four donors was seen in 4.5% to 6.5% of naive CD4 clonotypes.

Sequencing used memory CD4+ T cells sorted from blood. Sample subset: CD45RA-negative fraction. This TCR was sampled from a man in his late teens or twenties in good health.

The CDR3 sequence: CASSVDSWGNSPLHF. CDR3 nucleotide sequence: TGTGCCAGCAGCGTAGACAGCTGGGGTAATTCACCCCTCCACTTT. The V call is TRBV9, the J call TRBJ1-6; D call uncertain. CDR1 and CDR2 (germline): SGDLS, YYNGEE. Trimming cost V 0 bases and J 6 bases, with 10 bases left between them. The CDR3 sequence is 15 residues long.